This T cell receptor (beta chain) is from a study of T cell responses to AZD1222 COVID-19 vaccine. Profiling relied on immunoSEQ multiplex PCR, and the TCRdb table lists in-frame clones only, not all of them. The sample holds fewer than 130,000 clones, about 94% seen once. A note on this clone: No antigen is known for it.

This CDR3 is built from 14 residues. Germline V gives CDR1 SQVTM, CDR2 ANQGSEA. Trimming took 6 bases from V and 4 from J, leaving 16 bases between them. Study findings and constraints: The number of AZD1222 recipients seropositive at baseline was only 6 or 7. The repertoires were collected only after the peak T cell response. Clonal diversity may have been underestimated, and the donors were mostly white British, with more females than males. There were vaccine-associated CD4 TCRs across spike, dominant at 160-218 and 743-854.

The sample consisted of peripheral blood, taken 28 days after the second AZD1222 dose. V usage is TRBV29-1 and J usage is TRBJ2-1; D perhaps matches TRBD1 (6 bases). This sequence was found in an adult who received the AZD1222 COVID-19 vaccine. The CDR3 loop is CSVKTGINYNEQFF. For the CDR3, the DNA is TGCAGCGTCAAGACAGGAATTAATTACAATGAGCAGTTCTTC.